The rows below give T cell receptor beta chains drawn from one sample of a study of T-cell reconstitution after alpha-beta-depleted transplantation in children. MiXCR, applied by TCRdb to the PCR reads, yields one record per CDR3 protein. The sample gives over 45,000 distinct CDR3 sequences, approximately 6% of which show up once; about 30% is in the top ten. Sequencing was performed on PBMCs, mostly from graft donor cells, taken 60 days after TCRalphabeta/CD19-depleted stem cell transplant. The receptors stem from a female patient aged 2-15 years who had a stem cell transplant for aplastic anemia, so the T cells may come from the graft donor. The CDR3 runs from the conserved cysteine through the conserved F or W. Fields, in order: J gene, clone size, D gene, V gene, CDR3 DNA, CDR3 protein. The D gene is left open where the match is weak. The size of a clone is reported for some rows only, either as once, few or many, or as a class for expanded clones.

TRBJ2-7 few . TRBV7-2 TGTGCCAGCAGCTCGCAGACAGCGAGCTCCTACGAGCAGTACTTC CASSSQTASSYEQYF
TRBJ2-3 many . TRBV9 TGTGCCAGCAGCGTAATGTACGACTATGACACAGATACGCAGTATTTT CASSVMYDYDTDTQYF
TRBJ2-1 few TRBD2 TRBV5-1 TGCGCCAGCAGGGGGACTAGCGGGACGTACAATGAGCAGTTCTTC CASRGTSGTYNEQFF
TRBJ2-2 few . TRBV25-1 TGTGCCAGCAGTGATGGGGTGGGGCTCGGCGGGGAGCTGTTTTTT CASSDGVGLGGELFF
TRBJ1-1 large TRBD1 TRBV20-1 TGCAGTGCTACCTACGCAGGGGGTTTGGCTGAAGCTTTCTTT CSATYAGGLAEAFF
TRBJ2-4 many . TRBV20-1 TGCAGTGCTCAGAGTTGGATAAGTGTTAAAAACATTCAGTACTTC CSAQSWISVKNIQYF
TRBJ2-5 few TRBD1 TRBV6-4 TGTGCCAGCAGTCGACTCCCGGGACAGCAAGAGACCCAGTACTTC CASSRLPGQQETQYF
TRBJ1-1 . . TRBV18 TGTGCCAGCTCACCGGAGAGGTACACTGAAGCTTTCTTT CASSPERYTEAFF
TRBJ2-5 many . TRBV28 TGTGCCAGCTGCCGTCGCGCGGAGACCCAGTACTTC CASCRRAETQYF
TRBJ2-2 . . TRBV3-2 TGTGCCAGCAGCCATGGAATGAGGCAGGTTGGCACCGGGGAGCTGTTTTTT CASSHGMRQVGTGELFF
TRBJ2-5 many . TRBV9 TGTGCCAGCAGCGTAGGACTCCGAAGAGGGGAGACCCAGTACTTC CASSVGLRRGETQYF
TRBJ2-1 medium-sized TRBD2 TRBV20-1 TGCAGTGCTAGCGGGACTAGCGGGAATGGCAATGAGCAGTTCTTC CSASGTSGNGNEQFF
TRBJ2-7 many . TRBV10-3 TGTGCCATCAGTCCCTCCGTGGGCGAGCAGTACTTC CAISPSVGEQYF
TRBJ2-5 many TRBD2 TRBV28 TGTGCCAGCAGCGTGGGGAGCGGGAACCAAGAGACCCAGTACTTC CASSVGSGNQETQYF
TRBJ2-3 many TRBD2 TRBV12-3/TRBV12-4 TGTGCCAGCAGTCCGGGACTAGCGGGGTCAGGAGATACGCAGTATTTT CASSPGLAGSGDTQYF
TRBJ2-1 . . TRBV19 TGTGCCAGTAGTATGTGGCTGGAGTACTACAATGAGCAGTTCTTC CASSMWLEYYNEQFF
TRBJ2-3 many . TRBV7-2 TGTGCCAGCAGCCCCGGACGCCACCGGTCGGATACGCAGTATTTT CASSPGRHRSDTQYF
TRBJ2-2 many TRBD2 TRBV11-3 TGTGCCAGCAGCCACCTCGGGAGGACCGGGGAGCTGTTTTTT CASSHLGRTGELFF
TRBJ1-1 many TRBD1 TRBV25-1 TGTGCCAGCAGTGATCGACAGGGTTTCAACACTGAAGCTTTCTTT CASSDRQGFNTEAFF
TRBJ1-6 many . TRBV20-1 TGCAGTGCCCCTGGCAGAGAGGGCCACTTT CSAPGREGHF
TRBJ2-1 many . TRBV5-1 TGCGCCAGCAGCTTGGTTAGTGGACCCTACAATGAGCAGTTCTTC CASSLVSGPYNEQFF
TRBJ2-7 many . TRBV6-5 TGTGCCAGCAGTTACTCCCGGCGGACCTACGAGCAGTACTTC CASSYSRRTYEQYF
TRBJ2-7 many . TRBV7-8 TGTGCCAGCAGCTTAACCCCAGTCCCCTACGAGCAGTACTTC CASSLTPVPYEQYF
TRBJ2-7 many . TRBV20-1 TGCAGTGCCCCGGTCCGGGGGATTGGCTACGAGCAGTACTTC CSAPVRGIGYEQYF
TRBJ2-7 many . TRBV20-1 TGCAGTGCTAGTAAGTGGACGGGGGCCGCCTACGAGCAGTACTTC CSASKWTGAAYEQYF
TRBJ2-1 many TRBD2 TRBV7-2 TGTGCCAGCAGCTTAGGACCTAGCGGGACTTACAATGAGCAGTTCTTC CASSLGPSGTYNEQFF
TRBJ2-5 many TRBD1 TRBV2 TGTGCCAGCAGGAGACAGGGGCAAGAGACCCAGTACTTC CASRRQGQETQYF
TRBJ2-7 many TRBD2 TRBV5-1 TGCGCCAGCAGCTTAGCGGGGGGTACCTACGAGCAGTACTTC CASSLAGGTYEQYF
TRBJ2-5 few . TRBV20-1 TGCAGTGCTTTGGAATCCGTCCAAGAGACCCAGTACTTC CSALESVQETQYF
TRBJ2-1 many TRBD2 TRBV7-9 TGTGCCAGCAGCTCGGCTAGCGGGGGAGGAGATGAGCAGTTCTTC CASSSASGGGDEQFF
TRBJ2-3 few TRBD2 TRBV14 TGTGCCAGCAGCCAACTCCGGGACTATAAGACGCAGTATTTT CASSQLRDYKTQYF
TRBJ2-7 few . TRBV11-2 TGTGCCAGCAGCTTCAGCGGCTTTAGAAACTACGAGCAGTACTTC CASSFSGFRNYEQYF
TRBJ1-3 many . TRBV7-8 TGTGCCAGCAGCATTAGGGGGGCTGGAAACACCATATATTTT CASSIRGAGNTIYF
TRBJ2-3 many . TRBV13 TGTGCCAGCAGCCCAGGCACAGATACGCAGTATTTT CASSPGTDTQYF
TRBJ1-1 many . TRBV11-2 TGTGCCAGCAGCCTTAGGGGGGGGAACACTGAAGCTTTCTTT CASSLRGGNTEAFF
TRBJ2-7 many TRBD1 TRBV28 TGTGCCAGCTCCATCCCGGGACAGGGACGCTACGAGCAGTACTTC CASSIPGQGRYEQYF
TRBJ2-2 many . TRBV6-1 TGTGCCAGCAGTGCCCGCCTGGGGAACACCGGGGAGCTGTTTTTT CASSARLGNTGELFF
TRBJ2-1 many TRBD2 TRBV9 TGTGCCAGCAGCTCCCACGGGACTAGCGGGAGTAATGAGCAGTTCTTC CASSSHGTSGSNEQFF
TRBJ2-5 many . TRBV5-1 TGCGCCAGCAGTTATCCTATTTCGGAGACCCAGTACTTC CASSYPISETQYF
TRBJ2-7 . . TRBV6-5 TGTGCCAGCAAGTGGGACTCGAGTTCCTACGAGCAGTACTTC CASKWDSSSYEQYF
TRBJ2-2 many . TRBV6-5 TGTGCCAGCAGTTACGGCCCCGGGGAGCTGTTTTTT CASSYGPGELFF
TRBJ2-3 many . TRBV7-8 TGTGCCAGCAGCTTGGGCGGGGCATTGGATACGCAGTATTTT CASSLGGALDTQYF
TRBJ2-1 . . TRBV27 TGTGCCAGCAGGCTCGCGGGCGTGAACAACAATGAGCAGTTCTTC CASRLAGVNNNEQFF
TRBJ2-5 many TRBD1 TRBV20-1 TGCAGTGCTAGTGGCCCCCGGACAGGGAAGGAGACCCAGTACTTC CSASGPRTGKETQYF
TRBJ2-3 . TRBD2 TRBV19 TGTGCCAGTAGTATGAAAGCGGGGACTAGCACAGATACGCAGTATTTT CASSMKAGTSTDTQYF
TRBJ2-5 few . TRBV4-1 TGCGCCAGCAGCTCCCAAACTGCTAGACATCAAGAGACCCAGTACTTC CASSSQTARHQETQYF
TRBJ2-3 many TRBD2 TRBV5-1 TGCGCCAGCAGCACCGTAGCGGGCGCTAGCACAGATACGCAGTATTTT CASSTVAGASTDTQYF